Below are 32 T cell receptor beta chains sequenced from a single sample in a study of OX40 agonist ivuxolimab in advanced cancers. Profiling relied on immunoSEQ multiplex PCR, and the TCRdb table lists in-frame clones only, not all of them. The table includes roughly 90,000 clones, around 94% detected once. The source was CD4+ or CD8+ T cells sorted from blood, collected in a trial of the OX40 agonist ivuxolimab. Receptors were obtained from an adult with an advanced solid tumor such as melanoma, head and neck, liver or kidney cancer.

V and J are TRBV18 and TRBJ1-2; D not certain. V was shortened by 1 base and J by 0 bases, with 3 bases between the two germline ends. Germline V gene sequence: CDR1 KGHSH, CDR2 LQKENI. The CDR3 contains 13 residues. The CDR3 sequence: CASSPRTNYGYTF. The CDR3 DNA reads as TGTGCCAGCTCACCACGTACTAACTATGGCTACACCTTC.

J is TRBJ2-1 and V is TRBV7-2; D possibly corresponds to TRBD2 (6 bases). The CDR3 is 16 amino acids. Germline V CDR1 and CDR2: SGHTA, FQGNSA. Trimming removed 10 bases at V and 3 bases at J, with 22 bases between. The CDR3 loop is CATLGDGGTFYNEQFF. The CDR3 nucleotides read TGTGCCACACTTGGGGATGGGGGGACCTTCTACAATGAGCAGTTCTTC. Complete variable domain (other parts from reference TRBV7-2 and TRBJ2-1): GAGVSQSPSNKVTEKGKDVELRCDPISGHTALYWYRQSLGQGLEFLIYFQGNSAPDKSGLPSDRFSAERTGGSVSTLTIQRTQQEDSAVYLCATLGDGGTFYNEQFFGPGTRLTVL.

The J gene is TRBJ2-1, the V gene TRBV10-2, with D perhaps TRBD2 (6 bases). The V end lost 8 bases, the J end lost 8 bases, and 10 bases lay between the germline ends. CDR1 WSHSY and CDR2 SAAADI come from the germline V gene. The CDR3 contains 11 residues. The CDR3 sequence is CASWGDYEQFF. For the CDR3, the DNA is TGCGCCAGCTGGGGGGATTATGAGCAGTTCTTC.

V usage is TRBV7-2 and J usage is TRBJ2-1; D is possibly TRBD1 (6 bases). V shed 6 bases and J shed 0 bases, with 12 bases lying between them. The CDR3 is 15 amino acids. The germline V gene has CDR1 SGHTA and CDR2 FQGNSA. The CDR3, as DNA: TGTGCCAGCAGGCTAGGGGGTAGCTCCTACAATGAGCAGTTCTTC. Its protein product is CASRLGGSSYNEQFF.

The rearrangement uses TRBV4-1 and TRBJ1-1; tentative D call: TRBD1 (6 bases). The CDR3 totals 17 residues. Trimming removed 0 bases at V and 3 bases at J, with 17 bases between. The germline CDR1 and CDR2 sequences are MGHRA and YSYEKL. The CDR3 is CASSQETVLGGDTEAFF. The CDR3 DNA reads TGCGCCAGCAGCCAAGAGACAGTCCTCGGGGGCGACACTGAAGCTTTCTTT.

This chain uses TRBV11-3 with TRBJ1-1; D call uncertain. Germline assignment: CDR1 SGHNT and CDR2 YENEEA. The V gene lost 2 bases and the J gene lost 1 base, with 5 bases spanning the gap. The CDR3 extends over 13 amino acids. CDR3 DNA: TGTGCCAGCAGCTTAACTGCGAACACTGAAGCTTTCTTT. Translated, it gives CASSLTANTEAFF.

V usage is TRBV4-3 and J usage is TRBJ1-2; D may be TRBD1 (6 bases). The CDR3 runs 16 residues. Deletions cut 0 bases from V and 4 bases from J, with 15 bases between. Per germline, CDR1 LGHNA and CDR2 YSLEER. In DNA form, the CDR3 reads TGCGCCAGCAGCCAAGATCGAGGTGGACAGACCTATGGCTACACCTTC. It specifies CASSQDRGGQTYGYTF.

The V and J genes are TRBV5-8 and TRBJ1-4; unclear D gene. V was clipped by 3 bases and J by 7 bases, with 10 bases between them. The CDR3 is 13 residues long. CDR1 and CDR2 (germline): SGHTS, YDEGEE. CDR3 in amino acids: CASSSRVAEKLFF. CDR3 DNA: TGTGCCAGCAGCTCCCGGGTAGCTGAAAAACTGTTTTTT.

V usage is TRBV5-1 and J usage is TRBJ2-5, with 7 bases that match TRBD2. This CDR3 spans 15 amino acids. The junction had 5 bases not matched to a gene; V was cut back by 2 bases and J by 1 base. Per the germline V gene, CDR1 is SGHRS and CDR2 is YFSETQ. In DNA form, the CDR3 reads TGCGCCAGCAGCTTATGGGGGAGGGCCCAAGAGACCCAGTACTTC. Its translation: CASSLWGRAQETQYF.

The rearrangement uses TRBV7-9 and TRBJ2-7, with TRBD1 identical over 7 bases. Germline CDR1 is SEHNR and CDR2 is FQNEAQ (reference sequence). The CDR3 runs to 13 residues. With V trimmed by 5 bases and J by 3 bases, 4 bases remained unmatched. CDR3 residues: CASSVTGIYEQYF. The CDR3 region has the DNA TGTGCCAGCAGCGTGACAGGGATCTACGAGCAGTACTTC.

The sample holds one count of this clone. This chain's CDR3 is CASSSGSPPGGAFF. DNA for the CDR3: TGTGCCAGCAGTTCCGGGTCACCCCCCGGGGGAGCTTTCTTT. V gene TRBV6-5 combines with J gene TRBJ1-1, with D possibly matching TRBD1 (5 bases). The CDR3 has 14 residues. Germline CDR1 is MNHEY and CDR2 is SVGAGI. Trimming pared 4 bases from V and 10 bases from J, leaving 19 bases between.

V gene TRBV2 combines with J gene TRBJ2-3; D ambiguous. V shed 4 bases and J shed 2 bases, with 4 bases lying between them. Germline V CDR1 and CDR2: SNHLY, FYNNEI. The CDR3 consists of 12 residues. The CDR3 spells CASSGITDTQYF. The CDR3 DNA follows: TGTGCCAGCAGTGGGATCACAGATACGCAGTATTTT.

V and J are TRBV11-3 and TRBJ2-2; D not resolved. This CDR3 has 12 amino acids. V lost 5 bases and J lost 7, with 8 bases in between. Germline V gives CDR1 SGHNT, CDR2 YENEEA. As DNA, the CDR3 is TGTGCCAGCAGCCCGACGGGCGGGGAGCTGTTTTTT. Translated, it gives CASSPTGGELFF.

The rearrangement joins TRBV2 to TRBJ2-5; no clear D. CDR1 is SNHLY and CDR2 is FYNNEI in the germline V gene. The CDR3 contains 13 residues. The V end lost 5 bases, the J end lost 7 bases, and 14 bases lay between the germline ends. CDR3 region: CASSLRLWGTQYF. CDR3 coding DNA: TGTGCCAGCAGTCTTAGACTGTGGGGGACCCAGTACTTC.

The rearrangement joins TRBV20-1 to TRBJ2-7; D call uncertain. The V gene lost 2 bases and the J gene lost 7 bases, with 9 bases spanning the gap. Germline V gene data show CDR1 as DFQATT and CDR2 as SNEGSKA (reference sequence). The CDR3 spans 11 residues. The CDR3 coding sequence is TGCAGTGCTAGAAATCTTGGGGAGCAGTACTTC. It is translated as CSARNLGEQYF.

The V call is TRBV27, the J call TRBJ1-6; maybe TRBD1 (5 bases). The CDR3 contains 13 residues. CDR1 is MNHEY, CDR2 SMNVEV, per germline (reference sequence). The V and J ends lost 2 bases and 9 bases respectively, with 8 bases between them. This CDR3 reads CASSLGGLSPLHF. DNA of the CDR3: TGTGCCAGCAGTTTAGGGGGACTTTCACCCCTCCACTTT.

The chain joins TRBV6-6 to TRBJ2-3; no clear D gene. The CDR3 consists of 11 residues. V lost 6 bases, J lost 4 bases, and 5 bases lay in between. Germline V lookup: CDR1 MNHNY, CDR2 SVGAGI (reference sequence). This chain's CDR3 is CASSWADTQYF. The CDR3 bases are TGTGCCAGCAGCTGGGCAGATACGCAGTATTTT.

This chain uses TRBV7-9 with TRBJ2-3, with 11 bases lining up with TRBD2. V was pared by 5 bases and J by 11 bases, with 15 bases of the junction left unmatched. Per the germline V gene, CDR1 is SEHNR and CDR2 is FQNEAQ (reference sequence). This CDR3 spans 16 amino acids. CDR3 coding DNA: TGTGCCAGCAGCACCCCGACTAGCGGGGTAGGGGAGGAGCAGTATTTT. It is translated as CASSTPTSGVGEEQYF.

V and J are TRBV10-3 and TRBJ1-1, with D possibly being TRBD1 (5 bases). With 3 bases removed from V and 1 base from J, the gap between germline ends came to 12 bases. This CDR3 has 15 residues. Germline V lookup: CDR1 ENHRY, CDR2 SYGVKD. The CDR3 region is CAISEQVTANTEAFF. Here the CDR3 DNA reads TGTGCCATCAGTGAACAAGTGACAGCGAACACTGAAGCTTTCTTT.

V and J are TRBV21-1 and TRBJ2-4; no DNA check was done on the table's D call, TRBD2. TRBV21-1 is deemed a pseudogene. The CDR3 totals 19 residues. The CDR3 protein is CASSKGFGSRLVAKNIQYF. The CDR3 coding sequence is TGTGCCAGCAGCAAAGGGTTCGGTAGCAGATTGGTGGCCAAAAACATTCAGTACTTC.

The rearrangement links TRBV7-2 to TRBJ2-7; TRBD2 is a possible D gene (6 bases). The CDR3 runs to 13 residues. Germline CDR1 and CDR2: SGHTA and FQGNSA. Trimming cost V 5 bases and J 3 bases, with 11 bases left between them. DNA for the CDR3: TGTGCCAGCAGCCCTATGGGACTCTACGAGCAGTACTTC. This encodes CASSPMGLYEQYF.

V is TRBV19 and J is TRBJ2-1, with TRBD2 identical over 7 bases. CDR1 is LNHDA and CDR2 is SQIVND in the germline V gene (reference sequence). Trimming cost V 3 bases and J 5 bases; bases outside gene matches: 7. This CDR3 has 15 amino acids. The CDR3 DNA is TGTGCCAGTAGTATGGCTAGCGGAGAGCACAATGAGCAGTTCTTC. Encoded protein: CASSMASGEHNEQFF.

The rearrangement joins TRBV29-1 to TRBJ1-1, with D possibly matching TRBD1 (6 bases). V lost 5 bases and J 6 bases, leaving 16 bases between the germline ends. The germline CDR1 and CDR2 sequences are SQVTM and ANQGSEA. The CDR3 has 13 amino acids. The CDR3 sequence: CSVCNDNRAEAFF. The CDR3 nucleotides read TGCAGCGTTTGTAACGACAACAGGGCTGAAGCTTTCTTT. Supplemented by reference TRBV29-1 and TRBJ1-1, the full variable domain reads SAVISQKPSRDICQRGTSLTIQCQVDSQVTMMFWYRQQPGQSLTLIATANQGSEATYESGFVIDKFPISRPNLTFSTLTVSNMSPEDSSIYLCSVCNDNRAEAFFGQGTRLTVV.

The sample holds a few counts of this clone. The chain links TRBV6-5 to TRBJ1-4, with TRBD1 identical over 9 bases. The CDR3 length is 15 residues. CDR1 MNHEY and CDR2 SVGAGI come from the germline V gene. V lost 4 bases to trimming and J lost 8 bases; unmatched junction nucleotides: 8. CDR3 nucleotide sequence: TGTGCCAGCAGTTCCCAAGACAGGGGGGGGGAAAAACTGTTTTTT. Protein sequence: CASSSQDRGGEKLFF.

V gene TRBV29-1 combines with J gene TRBJ2-1, with D tentatively TRBD2 (6 bases). V lost 2 bases and J 9 bases, leaving 20 bases between the germline ends. This CDR3 spans 15 amino acids. Germline CDR1 SQVTM, CDR2 ANQGSEA. For the CDR3, the DNA is TGCAGCGTTGAAACGGCAGGACTAACAGTTGGTGAGCAGTTCTTC. Translation: CSVETAGLTVGEQFF.

The chain couples TRBV6-6 to TRBJ1-2; no reliable D call. The length of the CDR3 is 13 residues. With 5 bases removed from V and 8 bases from J, the gap between germline ends came to 15 bases. The germline gives CDR1 MNHNY, CDR2 SVGAGI (reference sequence). CDR3 sequence reads: CASSLMAYDGYTF. The CDR3 region has the DNA TGTGCCAGCAGTCTCATGGCCTATGACGGCTACACCTTC.

V usage is TRBV4-1 and J usage is TRBJ2-7; weak D call: TRBD1 (6 bases). V lost 0 bases to trimming and J lost 3 bases, with 12 bases between them. Germline assignment: CDR1 MGHRA and CDR2 YSYEKL. CDR3 size: 15 residues. The CDR3 nucleotides read TGCGCCAGCAGCCAAGAGGGACACTCGCTCTACGAGCAGTACTTC. Translating it yields CASSQEGHSLYEQYF.

The chain joins TRBV30 to TRBJ2-7; the D gene is possibly TRBD1 (6 bases). V was clipped by 0 bases and J by 9 bases, with 42 bases between them. Germline CDR1 is GTSNPN and CDR2 is SVGIG (reference sequence). This CDR3 region has 22 residues. This CDR3 is CAWSVGRPRQGNGLPSLRVQYF. Written as DNA, the CDR3 is TGTGCCTGGAGTGTAGGCCGCCCCCGGCAGGGGAACGGTCTTCCCTCTTTACGGGTGCAGTACTTC.

V is TRBV29-1 and J is TRBJ2-7; D not resolved. The CDR3 is 10 residues long. Germline V gene lookup returns CDR1 SQVTM and CDR2 ANQGSEA. The V end was cut by 5 bases, the J end by 5 bases, with 7 bases between. CDR3 DNA sequence: TGCAGCGTTCTAGACGACGAGCAGTACTTC. Translation gives CSVLDDEQYF.

This CDR3 is CASSLTGSREEKLFF. DNA for the CDR3: TGTGCCAGCAGTTTAACCGGGAGCCGGGAGGAAAAACTGTTTTTT. This rearrangement joins TRBV27 to TRBJ1-4; D gene ambiguous. V was cut by 2 bases and J by 8 bases, with 15 bases left in between. The CDR3 length is 15 residues. CDR1 is MNHEY, CDR2 SMNVEV, per germline (reference sequence).

CDR3: CASRVVGHLHTEAFF. The CDR3 bases are TGTGCCAGCAGGGTCGTAGGGCACCTACACACTGAAGCTTTCTTT. The chain is built from TRBV27 and TRBJ1-1; D not resolved. Trimming took off 6 bases at V and 3 bases at J, with 17 bases between the two ends. Germline CDR1 is MNHEY and CDR2 is SMNVEV (reference sequence). The CDR3 sequence is 15 residues long.

The V gene is TRBV5-1, the J gene TRBJ1-1; D gene uncertain. Germline V CDR1 and CDR2: SGHRS, YFSETQ. CDR3 length equals 13 residues. The ends were cut back, 0 bases at V and 1 base at J, with 4 bases in the middle. The DNA for the CDR3 is TGCGCCAGCAGCTTGGGCCCGAACACTGAAGCTTTCTTT. It translates to CASSLGPNTEAFF. Complete variable domain (other parts from reference TRBV5-1 and TRBJ1-1): KAGVTQTPRYLIKTRGQQVTLSCSPISGHRSVSWYQQTPGQGLQFLFEYFSETQRNKGNFPGRFSGRQFSNSRSEMNVSTLELGDSALYLCASSLGPNTEAFFGQGTRLTVV.